This T cell receptor (beta chain) was documented in a study of CD8 T cells in Susac syndrome. The overall study: Patients with Susac syndrome, at blood draw, were therapy-naive, on corticosteroids, or on intravenous immunoglobulin alone.

The CDR3 length is 13 residues. Deletions cut 5 bases from V and 7 bases from J, with 17 bases between. In germline, CDR1 is DFQATT, CDR2 SNEGSKA (reference sequence). Study results and caveats: The TCR sequencing and HLA analysis in the study involved a relatively small number of individuals, as the study acknowledged.

Through negative isolation, CD4+ and CD8+ T cells were obtained, while TEMRA cells were enriched using FACS. As concerns this clonotype: Its target is unknown.

Random hexamers primed reverse transcription of about 0.45 to 1 ug RNA. TCRdb re-called the immunoSEQ multiplex PCR reads with MiXCR, one entry per CDR3 protein. Here the sample spans approximately 190,000 distinct CDR3 sequences, 90% to 97% being singletons. This chain connects TRBV20-1 to TRBJ1-2; D is perhaps TRBD1 (6 bases). Sequencing was done on a sample of CD4+ T cells from PBMCs. The receptor was isolated from a human donor with Susac syndrome. The CDR3 nucleotides are TGCAGTGCTCCGGAATTGGGGGCTTCTGGCTACACCTTC. Translating gives CSAPELGASGYTF.